The rows below give T cell receptor beta chains drawn from one sample of a study of cytomegalovirus exposure and HLA in healthy donors. The protocol was immunoSEQ multiplex PCR, while the TCRdb copy is restricted to in-frame clones and leaves out a portion. Of about 190,000 clones in the sample, about four fifths were seen once. Input material: PBMCs. These receptors came from a man between 18 and 29 years old in good health and CMV-seronegative. The CDR3 runs from the conserved cysteine through the conserved F or W. The order of the fields is J gene, V gene, CDR3 protein.

TRBJ1-5	TRBV4-1	CASSHLDQSNQPQHF
TRBJ2-7	TRBV6-5	CASSYRDRGFQYF
TRBJ2-1	TRBV4-3	CASSQVPSSGGGFDEQFF
TRBJ2-3	TRBV10-3	CATQTRGATDTQYF
TRBJ2-1	TRBV5-4	CASSRGLAGGMWLFDEQFF
TRBJ1-5	TRBV28	CASSFPGVGQGRTFSSSNQPQHF
TRBJ2-1	TRBV15	CATSSRDRLSGSSYNEQFF
TRBJ1-2	TRBV5-6	CASSFPQGHSGYTF
TRBJ1-1	TRBV20-1	CSAQDRLEAFF
TRBJ1-5	TRBV2	CASTPGQGYNQPQHF
TRBJ2-1	TRBV4-3	CASSQDFRRVWNEQFF
TRBJ2-5	TRBV19	CASSMGGIQETQYF
TRBJ2-5	TRBV27	CASSPVAVKETQYF
TRBJ1-1	TRBV5-4	CASSPQGGYNTEAFF
TRBJ1-4	TRBV7-9	CASSPRGGQANEKLFF
TRBJ2-4	TRBV18	CASSPPPGKNIQYF
TRBJ2-5	TRBV4-1	CASSLVLVTGPGESQYF
TRBJ2-3	TRBV5-1	CASSLGDRRSTDTQYF